A selection of T cell receptor beta chains follows, all from one sample in a study of T-cell memory formation after mild COVID-19. TCRdb processed the 5' RACE reads anew with MiXCR; each CDR3 protein has one entry. Of approximately 290,000 distinct CDR3 sequences in the sample, around 8% were seen once. Sequencing was performed on PBMCs or a T cell subset sorted from them (not recorded which). The receptors here all came from a man aged 18-30 years who had mild COVID-19 (a few samples of this study predate the infection). Cell type and time point are not known. Both conserved end residues are part of each CDR3. Clone size appears in some rows only: once, few, many, or a class for an expanded clone.

TRBV5-1,NA,CASSLASGVYNEQFF
TRBV4-1,few,CASSHATGETGELFF
TRBV27,many,CASSPPEGSTDTQYF
TRBV6-5,few,CASSGRGGGTGELFF
TRBV14,few,CASSQVAGPIGYTF
TRBV6-1,NA,CASSESGGLVYTF
TRBV5-1,NA,CASSLEAGSYNEQFF
TRBV6-5,few,CASRLGGAFTEAFF
TRBV9,few,CASSVVGGPDTQYF
TRBV6-1,NA,CASSDPGQVVGSPLHF
TRBV6-5,NA,CASSYGNVGGEQFF
TRBV5-1,many,CASSFTGTSTDTQYF
TRBV6-2/TRBV6-3,NA,CASSSHYTGELFF
TRBV10-3,few,CATSLAGSDTQYF
TRBV11-2,few,CASSITTGTSGGRSYNEQFF
TRBV7-3,NA,CASSFTGTGVDTQYF
TRBV19,many,CASSLGAFDEQYF
TRBV10-3,few,CAISENAATTYTEAFF
TRBV7-9,many,CASSLEGGVGANQPQHF
TRBV5-1,many,CASSPDRGSYEQYF
TRBV13,few,CASSTGTGGTGELFF
TRBV14,few,CASSPAVSYEQYF
TRBV12-3/TRBV12-4,NA,CASSTRGFSYEQYF
TRBV7-9,few,CASSIPRRVGGTGELFF